This is a list of T cell receptor beta chains from one sample in a study of vaccination and CD4 T cells after COVID-19. TCRdb re-analysed the PCR reads in MiXCR, keeping a single row per CDR3 protein. The data show about 18,000 distinct CDR3 sequences, more than 70% seen once. These receptors' antigens are unknown. The sample consisted of CD4+ T cells from blood, cultured in vitro, taken after SARS-CoV-2 vaccination. These receptors came from a human donor who received a COVID-19 vaccine. CDR3s include the opening cysteine and the closing phenylalanine or tryptophan. Where a row states a size, it is once, few, many or the class of an expanded clone; other rows omit it.

clone size: .; V gene: TRBV7-9; J gene: TRBJ2-3; CDR3 protein: CASSFGNFWANTDTQYF
clone size: .; V gene: TRBV25-1; J gene: TRBJ1-3; CDR3 protein: CASSEHGTGNTIYF
clone size: .; V gene: TRBV5-1; J gene: TRBJ2-5; CDR3 protein: CASSLGATQETQYF
clone size: few; V gene: TRBV2; J gene: TRBJ1-5; CDR3 protein: CASSGTGYNQPQHF
clone size: once; V gene: TRBV7-7; J gene: TRBJ2-1; CDR3 protein: CASSSVGSYNEQFF
clone size: .; V gene: TRBV29-1; J gene: TRBJ2-3; CDR3 protein: CSVELAGGTDTQYF
clone size: .; V gene: TRBV19; J gene: TRBJ2-2; CDR3 protein: CASNRDTGELFF
clone size: .; V gene: TRBV18; J gene: TRBJ1-1; CDR3 protein: CASSPGTGTTEAFF
clone size: .; V gene: TRBV5-1; J gene: TRBJ2-3; CDR3 protein: CASSLGLAGNSGTDTQYF
clone size: .; V gene: TRBV11-3; J gene: TRBJ2-7; CDR3 protein: CASSLPKGDRVYEQYF
clone size: few; V gene: TRBV6-1; J gene: TRBJ1-6; CDR3 protein: CASSVGVYNSPLHF
clone size: few; V gene: TRBV21-1; J gene: TRBJ1-1; CDR3 protein: CASSKNYRDTEAFF
clone size: .; V gene: TRBV11-2; J gene: TRBJ2-7; CDR3 protein: CASSLDGTGGYEQYF